The clone carrying this T cell receptor beta chain showed up just once. With 8 bases clipped from V and 11 bases from J, the junction kept 13 bases outside the gene matches. Germline V lookup: CDR1 SEHNR, CDR2 FQNEAQ (reference sequence). CDR3 length: 13 amino acids. In the source study's methods: Scientists estimated how many nucleated cells there were by amplifying reference gene primers. Sequencing used immunoSEQ multiplex PCR; TCRdb keeps in-frame clones, though not all of them. That table is the source of V, J and clone size, and D and trimming were worked out from the DNA. The sample lists 85,000 to 110,000 clones, roughly nine tenths occurring once. The sample is drawn from a study of blood T cell repertoires in COVID-19. The overall study: Material from acute and convalescent COVID-19 was sourced from the United States, Italy and Spain. Nucleic acid was either cDNA or gDNA, and it came from T cells, B-cell-depleted T cells, or PBMCs.

The chain is built from TRBV7-9 and TRBJ1-2, with 8 bases that match TRBD1. Sample: peripheral blood. The receptor was derived from a woman in her fifties or sixties with acute or convalescent COVID-19. The CDR3 nucleotides are TGTGCCAGCTCACTGGGAGGGACAGGCGGATACACCTTC. This encodes CASSLGGTGGYTF.